A single sample gave rise to the 18 T cell receptor beta chains below, sequenced in a study of control samples from healthy donors and cancer patients. Libraries were prepared by immunoSEQ multiplex PCR; TCRdb keeps only in-frame clonotypes and omits some of them. This table has about 130,000 clones, around 92% appearing once. The sample consisted of PBMCs. Every receptor here comes from a man aged 45 to 65 with head and neck cancer.

The CDR3 nucleotides are TGTGCCAGCAGTTCCGACAGGGTCCAAGAGACCCAGTACTTC. Translated, it gives CASSSDRVQETQYF. The chain has TRBV28 and TRBJ2-5; TRBD1 agrees at 7 bases. This CDR3 region has 14 residues. V shed 4 bases and J 1 base; nucleotides not matched to a gene: 3. The germline CDR1 and CDR2 sequences are MDHEN and SYDVKM. The full variable domain, its missing parts supplied by reference TRBV28 and TRBJ2-5, is DVKVTQSSRYLVKRTGEKVFLECVQDMDHENMFWYRQDPGLGLRLIYFSYDVKMKEKGDIPEGYSVSREKKERFSLILESASTNQTSMYLCASSSDRVQETQYFGPGTRLLVL.

The gene calls are TRBV5-4 and TRBJ1-4; D is perhaps TRBD1 (5 bases). This CDR3 is built from 14 residues. CDR1 is SGHNT, CDR2 YYREEE, per germline (reference sequence). The ends were cut back, 1 base at V and 6 bases at J, with 10 bases in the middle. CDR3: CASSLYGGDEKLFF. The DNA for the CDR3 is TGTGCCAGCAGCTTGTATGGGGGGGATGAAAAACTGTTTTTT.

The chain couples TRBV24-1 to TRBJ2-1; 10 nucleotides align to TRBD2. The CDR3 loop spans 16 amino acids. Germline V lookup: CDR1 KGHDR, CDR2 SFDVKD. Germline trimming cut 3 bases from V and 2 bases from J; bases unmatched to any gene: 3. DNA for the CDR3: TGTGCCACCAGTGATCATACTAGCGGGGCCTACAATGAGCAGTTCTTC. Its translation is CATSDHTSGAYNEQFF.

The V gene is TRBV5-6, the J gene TRBJ2-5; D is ambiguous. The CDR3 is 16 amino acids. Germline CDR1 is SGHDT and CDR2 is YYEEEE. With 0 bases removed from V and 2 bases from J, the gap between germline ends came to 14 bases. CDR3 sequence: CASSLGGRDTQETQYF. CDR3 nucleotide sequence: TGTGCCAGCAGCTTGGGGGGAAGGGATACACAAGAGACCCAGTACTTC.

The chain has TRBV6-5 and TRBJ2-3; 7 bases align to TRBD2. This CDR3 spans 14 amino acids. Germline CDR1 and CDR2: MNHEY and SVGAGI. The V and J ends lost 11 bases and 4 bases, in that order; junction bases with no gene match: 12. As DNA, the CDR3 is TGTGCCGGCAAAGAGCGGGGTCCCGCAGATACGCAGTATTTT. Its translation: CAGKERGPADTQYF.

The V call is TRBV28, the J call TRBJ1-2, with 11 bases identical to TRBD1. CDR1 MDHEN and CDR2 SYDVKM come from the germline V gene. This CDR3 is 15 amino acids long. Trimming took 6 bases from V and 4 from J; bases not matched to a gene: 7. CDR3 DNA sequence: TGTGCCAGCAGCCCAGGGACAGGGGGTTTCTATGGCTACACCTTC. Protein: CASSPGTGGFYGYTF.

In its sample, this clone was seen once. The CDR3 DNA reads TGCGCCAGCAGCCAAGAAACGCTTACTGGGGAGCAGTACTTC. Translation: CASSQETLTGEQYF. This chain links TRBV4-1 with TRBJ2-7; D is unresolved. Per germline, CDR1 MGHRA and CDR2 YSYEKL. The V and J ends lost 0 bases and 7 bases respectively, with 13 bases between them. The CDR3 covers 14 residues.

CDR3 nucleotides: TGTGCCAGTAGCTATATTGGAGGCACTGAAGCTTTCTTT. It translates to CASSYIGGTEAFF. This chain connects TRBV19 to TRBJ1-1, with unresolved D. Germline V gene lookup returns CDR1 LNHDA and CDR2 SQIVND (reference sequence). Trimming cost V 6 bases and J 4 bases, with 12 bases left between them. There are 13 residues in the CDR3.

The chain couples TRBV14 to TRBJ2-5; D unresolved. Germline V gives CDR1 SGHDN, CDR2 FVKESK. CDR3 length equals 16 residues. V shed 3 bases and J shed 2 bases, with 16 bases lying between them. The DNA for the CDR3 is TGTGCCAGCAGCCACCCCGAAGTGGTCGCGCAAGAGACCCAGTACTTC. Its protein product is CASSHPEVVAQETQYF.

The chain is built from TRBV10-3 and TRBJ2-7, with TRBD1 matching over 10 bases. The CDR3 is 14 amino acids. Germline lookup yields CDR1 ENHRY and CDR2 SYGVKD. After removal of 5 bases from V and 5 bases from J, the junction contained 6 bases not matched to a gene. CDR3 nucleotide sequence: TGTGCCATCAGTCCGGGACAGGGGATCGACGAGCAGTACTTC. Its translation: CAISPGQGIDEQYF.

The chain has TRBV2 and TRBJ1-3; D remains unclear. The germline V and J ends were trimmed by 3 bases and 2 bases, with 11 bases remaining between them. CDR1 and CDR2 from the germline V gene are SNHLY and FYNNEI. The CDR3 sequence is 15 residues long. The CDR3 is CASSEDGAAGNTIYF. The CDR3 DNA is TGTGCCAGCAGTGAGGACGGCGCCGCTGGAAACACCATATATTTT.

The genes are TRBV2 and TRBJ1-2, with 9 bases that match TRBD1. With 6 bases clipped from V and 4 bases from J, the junction kept 6 bases outside the gene matches. CDR3 length: 14 amino acids. Germline-derived CDR1 and CDR2 are SNHLY and FYNNEI. CDR3: CASSPDRGAYGYTF. CDR3 nucleotide sequence: TGTGCCAGCAGCCCCGACAGGGGGGCCTATGGCTACACCTTC.

This clone was detected only a few times. V and J are TRBV19 and TRBJ1-5; D might be TRBD1 (6 bases). The CDR3 is 13 amino acids. Per the germline V gene, CDR1 is LNHDA and CDR2 is SQIVND (reference sequence). The ends were cut back, 3 bases at V and 6 bases at J, with 9 bases in the middle. The DNA of the CDR3 is TGTGCCAGTAGTATTCAAGGGGGTCAGCCCCAGCATTTT. Encoded protein: CASSIQGGQPQHF.

The chain uses TRBV5-6 and TRBJ2-4; D call uncertain. V shed 2 bases and J shed 0 bases, with 3 bases lying between them. Germline V gene lookup returns CDR1 SGHDT and CDR2 YYEEEE. The CDR3 is made up of 13 amino acids. Here the CDR3 reads CASSFLAKNIQYF. CDR3 bases: TGTGCCAGCAGCTTCTTAGCCAAAAACATTCAGTACTTC. The full variable domain, rest sourced from reference TRBV5-6 and TRBJ2-4, is DAGVTQSPTHLIKTRGQQVTLRCSPKSGHDTVSWYQQALGQGPQFIFQYYEEEERQRGNFPDRFSGHQFPNYSSELNVNALLLGDSALYLCASSFLAKNIQYFGAGTRLSVL.

The rearrangement links TRBV29-1 to TRBJ2-2; no firm D call. V gave up 2 bases and J gave up 1 base, with 2 bases separating them. The CDR3 sequence is 12 residues long. The V gene's germline CDR1 is SQVTM and CDR2 ANQGSEA. The CDR3 DNA follows: TGCAGCGTTGAATGGAACACCGGGGAGCTGTTTTTT. Its translation is CSVEWNTGELFF.

CDR3 bases: TGTGCCAGCAGCGGGGACAGTGGCTCTGGAAACACCATATATTTT. Translated: CASSGDSGSGNTIYF. The V gene is TRBV9, the J gene TRBJ1-3; 7 bases match TRBD1. V shed 3 bases, J shed 0 bases, and the junction held 3 bases outside the gene matches. The CDR3 contains 15 residues. Germline V gene data show CDR1 as SGDLS and CDR2 as YYNGEE.

The CDR3 nucleotides read TGTGCCAGCTCAGCCAACAGGGGGCAGGGGGAGACCCAGTACTTC. It is translated as CASSANRGQGETQYF. The rearrangement uses TRBV18 and TRBJ2-5; 9 nucleotides match TRBD1. The CDR3 sequence is 15 residues long. CDR1 is KGHSH and CDR2 is LQKENI in the germline V gene. V lost 5 bases, J lost 5 bases, and 9 bases stayed unmatched.

The chain combines TRBV5-4 with TRBJ2-1; TRBD2 agrees at 10 bases. The germline V gene encodes CDR1 SGHNT and CDR2 YYREEE (reference sequence). J gave up 5 bases and V 4 bases, and 6 bases lay outside the gene matches. This CDR3 contains 15 residues. The CDR3 bases are TGTGCCAGCAGCCCTGGGGGACTAGCGAACAATGAGCAGTTCTTC. This gives the protein CASSPGGLANNEQFF.